The present entry profiles one T cell receptor (beta chain) with its context. Its recognized antigen is unknown. Per-base qualities were not stored, and no clone one base away is much larger. Genomic DNA was isolated using the Qiagen DNeasy kit from unsorted PBMCs as well as from negatively selected CD4+ and CD8+ fractions. Using primers that anneal to V and J segments, immunoSEQ multiplex PCR amplified the TCR beta CDR3 regions. A synthetic immune receptor repertoire was used to minimize amplification bias, and any residual bias was removed computationally once sequencing was done. Processing in the source paper ran as follows. Custom Python scripts were used to quantify repertoire diversity as the Shannon entropy index. The unsorted, CD4+ and CD8+ repertoires were each analyzed separately, with the exception of combined analyses, where CD4+ and CD8+ sequences were merged in silico. Clonal expansion was defined as at least a 2-fold frequency increase after treatment relative to C1D1, with a pseudocount of 0.5 for undetected baseline clones. Singleton clones were defined as clones with 0 or 1 copy at C1D1, and non-singleton clones were defined as clones with 2 or more copies. By matching protein sequences in sorted samples from the same patient, clones expanded in unsorted samples were annotated as CD4+, CD8+ or unknown. Wilcoxon tests on paired samples were used to test diversity changes from C1D1 to C4D1. The source is immuneACCESS, and TCRdb retained only in-frame sequences with V and J called. Part of the clones is not carried over; for the studies checked, unresolved V genes explain less than half of this, and the remainder is unexplained. V and J calls and clone size come straight from that table; D and trimming were deduced from the DNA. Here the sample has approximately 50,000 clones; more than 70% occur a single time. Clones ranked in the top ten supply around 5% of the sample.

This record comes from a study of PD-1 blockade in classical Hodgkin lymphoma (dated by TCRdb to 2019 to 2021). Study-level background: Nivolumab dosing was 3 mg/kg intravenously every 2 weeks, continuing until either disease progression or unacceptable toxicity. A peripheral blood immune signature of response to PD-1 blockade in classical Hodgkin lymphoma was defined using TCR beta sequencing and CyTOF. The full study reports these points: Diversity was lower in patients who began nivolumab less than 1 year after ASCT, so these patients were left out of later analyses to avoid confounding by immune reconstitution. The study covered only a single clinical trial cohort, and the causes of the repertoire differences, possibly disease activity or prior therapy, were still not defined. A significant rise by C4D1 was seen in CD4+ but not CD8+ TCR diversity (p=0.0027 vs p=0.16), with the rise being most apparent in complete responders (p=0.02). Baseline diversity similar to that of newly diagnosed patients was observed in trial patients achieving complete response, whereas significantly lower diversity was observed in partial responders and progressors. Newly diagnosed patients were reported to have lower baseline TCR diversity than healthy donors, and relapsed/refractory patients were reported to have lower baseline TCR diversity still.

Trimming at the junction amounts to 5 bases on V and 2 bases on J, and the germline ends lie 12 bases apart. The CDR3 measures 14 amino acids from cysteine to phenylalanine. This entry keeps only the CDR3 DNA: 42 bases, framed from base 1. The germline V gene encodes CDR1 MNHNY and CDR2 SVGAGI (reference sequence). The time point label, as the study defines it: cycle 2 day 1 (C2D1) of nivolumab. Relapse after autologous stem cell transplantation had occurred in all trial patients, and cohorts A, B and C were distinguished by prior brentuximab vedotin exposure. A total of roughly 57 patients with relapsed/refractory classical Hodgkin lymphoma made up the trial cohort, and each patient's best overall response was complete response, partial response or progressive disease. Trial patients were treated with single-agent nivolumab in the multi-cohort phase II CheckMate 205 trial. Best overall response was determined by an independent review committee according to the 2007 International Working Group response criteria. PBMCs from the trial were collected at three points: immediately before nivolumab initiation (C1D1), and during therapy at cycle 2 day 1 and cycle 4 day 1. After peripheral blood was drawn into 8 mL Vacutainer Cell Preparation Tubes, PBMCs were isolated by centrifugation and then cryopreserved.

This receptor was identified in a human donor with classical Hodgkin lymphoma. This chain joins TRBV6-6 to TRBJ1-2; TRBD1 could be the D gene, as 6 bases match. Sequenced here: peripheral blood mononuclear cells (PBMCs), sampled before the second cycle of nivolumab. The DNA sequence follows: TGTGCCAGCAGTACGACAGGAGGAAACTATGGCTACACCTTC. This gives the protein CASSTTGGNYGYTF.